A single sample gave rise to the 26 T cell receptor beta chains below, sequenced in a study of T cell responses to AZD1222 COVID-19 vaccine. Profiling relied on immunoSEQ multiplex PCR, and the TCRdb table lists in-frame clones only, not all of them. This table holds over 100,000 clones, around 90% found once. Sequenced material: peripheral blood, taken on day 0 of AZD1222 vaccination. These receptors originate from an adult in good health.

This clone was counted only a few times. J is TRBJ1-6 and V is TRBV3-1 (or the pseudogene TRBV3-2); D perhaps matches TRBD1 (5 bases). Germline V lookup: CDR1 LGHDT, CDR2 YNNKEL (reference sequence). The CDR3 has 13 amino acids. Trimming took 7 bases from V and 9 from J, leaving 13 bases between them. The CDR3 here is CASMGPQGSPLHF. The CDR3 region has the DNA TGTGCCAGCATGGGCCCCCAGGGTTCACCCCTCCACTTT.

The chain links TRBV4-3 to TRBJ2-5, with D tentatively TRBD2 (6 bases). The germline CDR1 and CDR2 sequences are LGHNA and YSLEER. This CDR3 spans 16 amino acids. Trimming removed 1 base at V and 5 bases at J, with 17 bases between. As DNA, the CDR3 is TGCGCCAGCAGCCAAGTGTTTCAGGCCCGGGGGGAGACCCAGTACTTC. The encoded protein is CASSQVFQARGETQYF.

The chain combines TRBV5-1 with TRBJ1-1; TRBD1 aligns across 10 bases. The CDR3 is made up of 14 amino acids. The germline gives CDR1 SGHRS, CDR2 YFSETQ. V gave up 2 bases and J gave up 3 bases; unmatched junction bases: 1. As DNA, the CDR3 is TGCGCCAGCAGCTTAGGGACAGGGGACACTGAAGCTTTCTTT. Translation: CASSLGTGDTEAFF.

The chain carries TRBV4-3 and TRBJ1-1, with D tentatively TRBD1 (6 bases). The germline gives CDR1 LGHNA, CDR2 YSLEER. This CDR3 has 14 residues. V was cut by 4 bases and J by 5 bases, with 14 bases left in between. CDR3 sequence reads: CASSLSPGETEAFF. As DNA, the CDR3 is TGCGCCAGCAGCCTATCGCCAGGGGAAACTGAAGCTTTCTTT.

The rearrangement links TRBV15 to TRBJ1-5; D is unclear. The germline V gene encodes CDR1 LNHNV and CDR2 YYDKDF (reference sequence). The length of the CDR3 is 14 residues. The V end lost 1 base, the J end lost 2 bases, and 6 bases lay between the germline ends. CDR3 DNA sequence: TGTGCCACCAGCAGAGTGCGGGGCAATCAGCCCCAGCATTTT. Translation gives CATSRVRGNQPQHF.

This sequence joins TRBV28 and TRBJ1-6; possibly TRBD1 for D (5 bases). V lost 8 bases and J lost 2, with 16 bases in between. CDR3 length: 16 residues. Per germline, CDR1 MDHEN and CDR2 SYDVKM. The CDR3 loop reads CASLRGSSPYNSPLHF. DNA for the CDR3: TGTGCCAGCCTACGGGGGAGTTCCCCCTATAATTCACCCCTCCACTTT.

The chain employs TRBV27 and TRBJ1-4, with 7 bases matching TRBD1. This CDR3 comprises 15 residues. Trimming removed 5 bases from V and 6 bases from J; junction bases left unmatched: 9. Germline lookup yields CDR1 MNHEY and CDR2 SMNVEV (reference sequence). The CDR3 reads CASSPRGTADEKLFF. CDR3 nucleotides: TGTGCCAGCAGTCCCCGGGGGACAGCGGATGAAAAACTGTTTTTT.

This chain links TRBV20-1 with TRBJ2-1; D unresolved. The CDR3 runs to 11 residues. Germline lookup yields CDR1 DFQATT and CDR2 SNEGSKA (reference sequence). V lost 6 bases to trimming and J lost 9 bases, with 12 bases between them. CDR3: CSAAPGFEQFF. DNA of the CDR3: TGCAGTGCCGCCCCCGGGTTTGAGCAGTTCTTC.

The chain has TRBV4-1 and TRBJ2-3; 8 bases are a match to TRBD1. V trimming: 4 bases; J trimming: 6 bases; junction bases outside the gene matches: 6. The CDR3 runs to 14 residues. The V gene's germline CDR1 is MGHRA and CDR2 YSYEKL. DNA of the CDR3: TGCGCCAGCAGCCTGGGGGACAGGCCGGATACGCAGTATTTT. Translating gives CASSLGDRPDTQYF.

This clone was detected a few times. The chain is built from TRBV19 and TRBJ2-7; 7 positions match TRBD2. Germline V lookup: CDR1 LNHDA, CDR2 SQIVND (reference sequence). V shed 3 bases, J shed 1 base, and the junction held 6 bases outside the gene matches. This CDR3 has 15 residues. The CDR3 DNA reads TGTGCCAGTAGTATGAGCGGGGTAGGATCCTACGAGCAGTACTTC. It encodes CASSMSGVGSYEQYF.

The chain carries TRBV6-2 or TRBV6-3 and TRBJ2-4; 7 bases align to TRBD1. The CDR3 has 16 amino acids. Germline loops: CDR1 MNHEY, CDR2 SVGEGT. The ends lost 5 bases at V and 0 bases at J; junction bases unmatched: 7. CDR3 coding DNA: TGTGCCAGCAGTCATCAGGGGGAATTAGCCAAAAACATTCAGTACTTC. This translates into CASSHQGELAKNIQYF.

The DNA for the CDR3 is TGTGCCAGCAGCCTCGGGACAGGGGGGTCAAAACTGTTTTTT. Translated: CASSLGTGGSKLFF. The J gene is TRBJ1-4, the V gene TRBV4-2; 11 bases map to TRBD1. Trimming cost V 4 bases and J 10 bases; bases outside gene matches: 5. Germline V gene lookup returns CDR1 LGHNA and CDR2 YNFKEQ. The CDR3 length is 14 residues.

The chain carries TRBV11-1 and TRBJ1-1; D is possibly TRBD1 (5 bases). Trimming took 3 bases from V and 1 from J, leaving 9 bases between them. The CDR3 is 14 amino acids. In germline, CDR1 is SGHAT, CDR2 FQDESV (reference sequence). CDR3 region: CASSLTGGNTEAFF. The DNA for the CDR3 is TGTGCCAGCAGCTTGACGGGGGGGAACACTGAAGCTTTCTTT. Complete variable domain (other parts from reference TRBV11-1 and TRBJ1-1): EAEVAQSPRYKITEKSQAVAFWCDPISGHATLYWYRQILGQGPELLVQFQDESVVDDSQLPKDRFSAERLKGVDSTLKIQPAELGDSAMYLCASSLTGGNTEAFFGQGTRLTVV.

The CDR3 nucleotides read TGCGCCAGCAGCCAAAGCCCCTTTCAGACTCGGTTGATCCCCCTAGGGCAGTATTTT. The encoded protein is CASSQSPFQTRLIPLGQYF. The chain carries TRBV4-1 and TRBJ2-3; D gene ambiguous. Germline V gene lookup returns CDR1 MGHRA and CDR2 YSYEKL. The CDR3 has 19 amino acids. Trimming removed 2 bases at V and 11 bases at J, with 32 bases between.

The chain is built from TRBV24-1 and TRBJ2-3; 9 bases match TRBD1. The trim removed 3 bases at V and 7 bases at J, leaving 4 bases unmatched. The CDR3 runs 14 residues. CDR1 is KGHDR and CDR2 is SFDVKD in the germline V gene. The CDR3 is CATSDPGQGNTQYF. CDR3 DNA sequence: TGTGCCACCAGTGATCCGGGACAGGGTAATACGCAGTATTTT.

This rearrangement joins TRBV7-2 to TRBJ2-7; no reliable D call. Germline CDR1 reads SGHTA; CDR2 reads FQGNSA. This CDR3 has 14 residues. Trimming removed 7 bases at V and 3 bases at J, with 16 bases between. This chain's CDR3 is CASIPDRSNYEQYF. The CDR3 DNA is TGTGCCAGCATCCCGGACCGATCCAACTACGAGCAGTACTTC.

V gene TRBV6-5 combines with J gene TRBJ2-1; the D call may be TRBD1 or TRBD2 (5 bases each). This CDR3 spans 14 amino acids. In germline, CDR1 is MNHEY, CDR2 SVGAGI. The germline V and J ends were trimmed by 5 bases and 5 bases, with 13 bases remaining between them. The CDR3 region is CASSRGRNDNEQFF. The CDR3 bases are TGTGCCAGCAGTCGGGGACGCAATGACAATGAGCAGTTCTTC.

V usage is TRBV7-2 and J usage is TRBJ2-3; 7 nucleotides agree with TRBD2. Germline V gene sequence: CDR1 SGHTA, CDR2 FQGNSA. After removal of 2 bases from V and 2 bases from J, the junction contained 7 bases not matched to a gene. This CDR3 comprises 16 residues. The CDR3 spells CASSLRTGGVTDTQYF. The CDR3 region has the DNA TGTGCCAGCAGCTTAAGGACGGGGGGTGTCACAGATACGCAGTATTTT.

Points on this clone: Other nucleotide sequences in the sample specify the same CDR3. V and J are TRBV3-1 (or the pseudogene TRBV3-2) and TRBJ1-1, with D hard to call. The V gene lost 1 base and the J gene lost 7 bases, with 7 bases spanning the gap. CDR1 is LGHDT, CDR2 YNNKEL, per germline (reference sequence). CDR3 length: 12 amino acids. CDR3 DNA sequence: TGTGCCAGCAGCCAAGGTGAAGGTGAAGCTTTCTTT. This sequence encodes CASSQGEGEAFF.

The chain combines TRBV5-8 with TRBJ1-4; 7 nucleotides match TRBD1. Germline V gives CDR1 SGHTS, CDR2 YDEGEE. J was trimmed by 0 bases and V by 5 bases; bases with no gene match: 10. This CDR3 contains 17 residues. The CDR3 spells CASRGRQGEATNEKLFF. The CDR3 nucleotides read TGTGCCAGCAGGGGGAGACAGGGAGAAGCAACTAATGAAAAACTGTTTTTT.

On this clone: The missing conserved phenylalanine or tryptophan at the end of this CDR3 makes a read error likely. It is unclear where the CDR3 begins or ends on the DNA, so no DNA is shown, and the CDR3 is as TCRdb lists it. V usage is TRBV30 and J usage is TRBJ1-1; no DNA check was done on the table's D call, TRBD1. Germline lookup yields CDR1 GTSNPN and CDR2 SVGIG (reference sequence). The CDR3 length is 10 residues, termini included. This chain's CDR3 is CASDRGFSPR.

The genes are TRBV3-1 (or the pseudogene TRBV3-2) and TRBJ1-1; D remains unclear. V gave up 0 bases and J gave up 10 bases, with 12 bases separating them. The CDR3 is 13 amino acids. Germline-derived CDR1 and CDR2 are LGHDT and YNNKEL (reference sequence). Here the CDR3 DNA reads TGTGCCAGCAGCCAAGACCGGGTCCGAGGAGCTTTCTTT. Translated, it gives CASSQDRVRGAFF.

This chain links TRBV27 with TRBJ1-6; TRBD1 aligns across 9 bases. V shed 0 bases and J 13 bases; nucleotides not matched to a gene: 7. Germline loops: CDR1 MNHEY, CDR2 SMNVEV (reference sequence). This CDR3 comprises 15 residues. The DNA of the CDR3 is TGTGCCAGCAGTTTATCGAGGACAGGGGCCTGGCCCCTCCACTTT. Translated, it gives CASSLSRTGAWPLHF.

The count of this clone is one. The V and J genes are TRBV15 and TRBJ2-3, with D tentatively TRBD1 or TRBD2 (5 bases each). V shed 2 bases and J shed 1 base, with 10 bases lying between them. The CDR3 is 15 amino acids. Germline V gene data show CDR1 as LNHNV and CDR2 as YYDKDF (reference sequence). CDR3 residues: CATSRRGEGTDTQYF. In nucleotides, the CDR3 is TGTGCCACCAGCAGAAGGGGAGAAGGCACAGATACGCAGTATTTT.

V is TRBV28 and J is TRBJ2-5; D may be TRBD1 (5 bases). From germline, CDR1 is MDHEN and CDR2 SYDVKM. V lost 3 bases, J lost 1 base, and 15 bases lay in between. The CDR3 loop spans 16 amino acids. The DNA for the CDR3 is TGTGCCAGCAGTTTTTACAGGATCCCCGCCCAAGAGACCCAGTACTTC. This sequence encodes CASSFYRIPAQETQYF.

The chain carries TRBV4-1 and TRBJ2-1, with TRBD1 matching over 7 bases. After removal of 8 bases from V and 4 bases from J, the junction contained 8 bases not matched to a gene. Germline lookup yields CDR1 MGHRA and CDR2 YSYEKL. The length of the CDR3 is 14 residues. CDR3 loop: CASRLGTEYNEQFF. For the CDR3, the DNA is TGCGCCAGCCGCCTAGGGACAGAATACAATGAGCAGTTCTTC.